This paragraph reports one T cell receptor (beta chain). Antigen: not known. This sample was taken from a study of T-cell memory formation after mild COVID-19. Study-wide context: The TCR clusters were mostly specific to one donor.

TCRdb analysed the 5' RACE reads with MiXCR anew, one entry per CDR3 protein. The sample yields fewer than 60,000 distinct CDR3 sequences, 9.5% to 15% seen once. CDR3 size: 12 residues. Germline CDR1 reads PRHDT; CDR2 reads FYEKMQ (reference sequence). V was cut by 5 bases and J by 9 bases, with 14 bases left in between. Notes on the study in general: Contracting CD4+ clones were located mainly in CM and EM, and CD8+ clones in EMRA. Researchers could not confirm that second-wave clones peaking on day 37 targeted SARS-CoV-2.

The V gene is TRBV13, the J gene TRBJ2-7, with a weak D call TRBD2 (6 bases). The sequence came from a man younger than 30 who had mild COVID-19 (a few samples of this study predate the infection). Cell type and time point are not known. Sequencing used PBMCs or a T cell subset sorted from them (not recorded which). In DNA form, the CDR3 reads TGTGCCAGCAGCCTCGAAGGGAGGCGGCAGTACGTC. Its translation is CASSLEGRRQYV.